This T cell receptor (beta chain) was recorded in a study of tumor-infiltrating lymphocytes in primary liver carcinoma. Turning to the study itself: The patient population consisted of men and women between 30 and 69 years of age. Every sample contained roughly 3.65 to 8 million productive TCRbeta reads, and these numbers were similar from one tissue type to another. Study results and caveats: Merely about 7-25% of top clones occurred in all five tumor regions. When set against blood, tumors had a significantly higher top-250-clone fraction (p = 0.039).

From roughly 21-30 mg of unsorted bulk tissue, DNA and RNA were co-extracted together. In regard to this clonotype: Its target is not known. A read error may account for a junction end that differs from germline.

Priming with a constant-region primer yielded TCR beta cDNA from roughly 0.45 ug total RNA. Nested multiplex PCR, run for three rounds with slightly modified ARM-PCR, yielded TCR beta libraries. TCRdb passed the multiplex PCR reads through MiXCR, listing each CDR3 protein once. This table holds about 35,000 distinct CDR3 sequences, roughly 69% found once. The TCR was taken from a man in his forties with primary liver carcinoma and hepatitis B virus infection. Sequencing used liver tumor tissue from sampling region 4. The sample's subset: tumor region T4, right-lateral pole.

CDR3 loop: CASSHPYLKSGSTIYF. DNA for the CDR3: TGTGCCAGCAGCCACCCATATCTCAAGTCTGGAAGCACCATATATTTT. The V call is TRBV7-8, the J call TRBJ1-3; D remains ambiguous. CDR1 SGHVS and CDR2 FQNEAQ come from the germline V gene. CDR3 length: 16 amino acids.